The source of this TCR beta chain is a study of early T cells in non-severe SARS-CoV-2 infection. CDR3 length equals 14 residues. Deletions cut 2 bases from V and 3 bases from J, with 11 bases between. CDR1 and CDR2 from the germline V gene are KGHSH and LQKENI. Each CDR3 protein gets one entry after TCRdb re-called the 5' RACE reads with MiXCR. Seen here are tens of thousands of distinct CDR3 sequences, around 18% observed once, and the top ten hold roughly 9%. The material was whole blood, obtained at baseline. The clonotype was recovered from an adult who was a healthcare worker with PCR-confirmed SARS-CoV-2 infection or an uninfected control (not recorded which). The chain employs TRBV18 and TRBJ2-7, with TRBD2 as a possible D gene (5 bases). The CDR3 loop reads CASSPFEGGYEQYF. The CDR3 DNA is TGTGCCAGCTCACCATTCGAGGGCGGCTACGAGCAGTACTTC.